Shown below are 27 T cell receptor beta chains from a single sample sequenced in a study of cytomegalovirus exposure and HLA in healthy donors. PCR amplification relied on 60 Vbeta primers (plus 13 Jbeta primers). Measured with immunoSEQ multiplex PCR; TCRdb has only the in-frame clones, and not every one. The sample features approximately 150,000 clones, with about 2.2% in its top ten. Material for sequencing was PBMCs. Receptor source: a young woman in good health and CMV-seronegative.

The chain links TRBV30 to TRBJ1-1, with D possibly being TRBD1 (6 bases). The CDR3 is made up of 15 amino acids. V gave up 2 bases and J gave up 1 base, with 14 bases separating them. Germline V CDR1 and CDR2: GTSNPN, SVGIG (reference sequence). The CDR3 coding sequence is TGTGCCTGGAGTTGGGGGGGCGTTGGGAACACTGAAGCTTTCTTT. It codes for CAWSWGGVGNTEAFF.

The chain has TRBV7-2 and TRBJ1-5; possibly TRBD1 for D (6 bases). Trimming removed 4 bases at V and 4 bases at J, with 14 bases between. This CDR3 spans 15 amino acids. In germline, CDR1 is SGHTA, CDR2 FQGNSA. The CDR3 loop is CASSSFAGANQPQHF. The CDR3, as DNA: TGTGCCAGCAGCTCCTTTGCGGGGGCGAATCAGCCCCAGCATTTT.

The chain uses TRBV30 and TRBJ1-2; D might be TRBD1 (6 bases). This CDR3 contains 14 residues. Trimming took off 5 bases at V and 4 bases at J, with 17 bases between the two ends. CDR1 is GTSNPN, CDR2 SVGIG, per germline (reference sequence). The CDR3 DNA is TGTGCCTGGTCACAGACAGGTTCGAGCTATGGCTACACCTTC. Translated: CAWSQTGSSYGYTF.

The gene calls are TRBV4-3 and TRBJ2-2; 7 bases map to TRBD2. V shed 2 bases, J shed 4 bases, and the junction held 7 bases outside the gene matches. This CDR3 spans 16 amino acids. The V gene's germline CDR1 is LGHNA and CDR2 YSLEER. CDR3 nucleotides: TGCGCCAGCAGCCAAAGCCGGGGAGGGAGCACCGGGGAGCTGTTTTTT. Translation: CASSQSRGGSTGELFF.

The V gene is TRBV7-3, the J gene TRBJ1-6; D may be TRBD1 (5 bases). The V and J ends lost 2 bases and 7 bases respectively, with 9 bases between them. Germline V gene lookup returns CDR1 SGHTA and CDR2 FQGTGA. The CDR3 consists of 14 residues. This chain's CDR3 is CASSLSGPNSPLHF. The CDR3 nucleotides read TGTGCCAGCAGCTTATCAGGGCCGAATTCACCCCTCCACTTT.

The chain recombines TRBV30 with TRBJ1-5, with 11 bases matching TRBD1. V shed 2 bases, J shed 0 bases, and the junction held 12 bases outside the gene matches. The CDR3 covers 19 residues. CDR1 is GTSNPN and CDR2 is SVGIG in the germline V gene (reference sequence). The chain's CDR3 is CAWSTPGQGDSLSNQPQHF. The CDR3, as DNA: TGTGCCTGGAGTACACCGGGACAGGGGGACTCCCTTAGCAATCAGCCCCAGCATTTT.

The gene calls are TRBV5-1 and TRBJ2-2; no reliable D call. Germline V gene data show CDR1 as SGHRS and CDR2 as YFSETQ. V lost 0 bases, J lost 0 bases, and 9 bases lay in between. The CDR3 is made up of 16 amino acids. Here the CDR3 reads CASSLVAVSNTGELFF. CDR3 nucleotide sequence: TGCGCCAGCAGCTTGGTAGCCGTTTCGAACACCGGGGAGCTGTTTTTT.

V gene TRBV7-9 combines with J gene TRBJ1-1, with D possibly being TRBD1 (6 bases). V was shortened by 11 bases and J by 13 bases, with 23 bases between the two germline ends. Per the germline V gene, CDR1 is SEHNR and CDR2 is FQNEAQ (reference sequence). The CDR3 runs to 12 residues. The CDR3 sequence is CAVTGTTERRFF. The DNA for the CDR3 is TGTGCCGTTACCGGGACAACCGAACGGCGTTTCTTT.

V gene TRBV11-2 combines with J gene TRBJ1-1, with D possibly matching TRBD1 (6 bases). The CDR3 is made up of 17 amino acids. V lost 1 base to trimming and J lost 3 bases, with 18 bases between them. Germline loops: CDR1 SGHAT, CDR2 FQNNGV. The CDR3 loop is CASSLGWGTHRDTEAFF. The CDR3, as DNA: TGTGCCAGCAGCTTAGGGTGGGGGACACACAGAGACACTGAAGCTTTCTTT.

The chain employs TRBV6-1 and TRBJ2-5; 10 positions agree with TRBD1. The J call is uncertain, as TRBJ2-7 better fits the DNA end. Germline V CDR1 and CDR2: MNHNS, SASEGT. The CDR3 sequence is 14 residues long. In DNA, the CDR3 is TGTGCCAGCAATCTCGGACAGGGGGTGGCCGAGCAGTACTTC. Its protein is CASNLGQGVAEQYF.

V and J are TRBV5-4 and TRBJ2-4, with 7 bases aligning to TRBD1. Trimming removed 0 bases from V and 9 bases from J; junction bases left unmatched: 6. The CDR3 contains 14 residues. The germline V gene encodes CDR1 SGHNT and CDR2 YYREEE (reference sequence). The CDR3 is CASSLEGTASIQYF. Written as DNA, the CDR3 is TGTGCCAGCAGCTTGGAGGGGACAGCTAGCATTCAGTACTTC.

The rearrangement uses TRBV5-5 and TRBJ1-2; D remains ambiguous. Germline CDR1 and CDR2: SGHKS and YYEKEE (reference sequence). V was pared by 5 bases and J by 4 bases, with 12 bases between. The CDR3 runs 13 residues. CDR3 DNA: TGTGCCAGCAGTCACGAGGTGGGCTATGGCTACACCTTC. Its translation: CASSHEVGYGYTF.

V gene TRBV9 combines with J gene TRBJ2-1; D gene unclear. This CDR3 comprises 14 residues. V lost 4 bases, J lost 1 base, and 9 bases lay in between. Germline CDR1 is SGDLS and CDR2 is YYNGEE. CDR3 DNA sequence: TGTGCCAGCAGCCCGTCGGTATCCTACAATGAGCAGTTCTTC. Translation: CASSPSVSYNEQFF.

J is TRBJ2-3 and V is TRBV29-1, with TRBD2 identical over 14 bases. Germline V gene lookup returns CDR1 SQVTM and CDR2 ANQGSEA. J was trimmed by 4 bases and V by 2 bases; bases with no gene match: 11. The CDR3 loop spans 18 amino acids. CDR3 loop: CSVESTGTSGSLADTQYF. The CDR3 nucleotides are TGCAGCGTTGAATCCACCGGGACTAGCGGGAGTTTGGCAGATACGCAGTATTTT.

The chain carries TRBV5-4 and TRBJ2-4, with D possibly TRBD1 on 6 matching bases. The CDR3 covers 13 residues. The V end was cut by 6 bases, the J end by 5 bases, with 12 bases between. CDR1 SGHNT and CDR2 YYREEE come from the germline V gene (reference sequence). This CDR3 reads CASNQGTENIQYF. Here the CDR3 DNA reads TGTGCCAGCAATCAGGGGACCGAAAACATTCAGTACTTC. Using reference TRBV5-4 and TRBJ2-4 for the parts outside the CDR3, the full variable domain is ETGVTQSPTHLIKTRGQQVTLRCSSQSGHNTVSWYQQALGQGPQFIFQYYREEENGRGNFPPRFSGLQFPNYSSELNVNALELDDSALYLCASNQGTENIQYFGAGTRLSVL.

This chain connects TRBV5-1 to TRBJ1-5; TRBD1 is a possible D gene (5 bases). V was shortened by 1 base and J by 1 base, with 9 bases between the two germline ends. CDR3 length: 15 amino acids. Germline CDR1 is SGHRS and CDR2 is YFSETQ. Here the CDR3 reads CASSLSGGSNQPQHF. The DNA of the CDR3 is TGCGCCAGCAGCTTGTCGGGGGGAAGCAATCAGCCCCAGCATTTT. The complete variable domain, with remaining parts taken from reference TRBV5-1 and TRBJ1-5, reads KAGVTQTPRYLIKTRGQQVTLSCSPISGHRSVSWYQQTPGQGLQFLFEYFSETQRNKGNFPGRFSGRQFSNSRSEMNVSTLELGDSALYLCASSLSGGSNQPQHFGDGTRLSIL.

The genes are TRBV7-8 and TRBJ2-1, with D maybe TRBD2 (5 bases). This CDR3 contains 16 residues. V lost 5 bases, J lost 0 bases, and 14 bases lay in between. Looked up from germline, CDR1 is SGHVS and CDR2 is FQNEAQ. CDR3 nucleotides: TGTGCCAGCAGCCCCCAAGGAGGAAGCTCCTACAATGAGCAGTTCTTC. As protein: CASSPQGGSSYNEQFF.

This sequence joins TRBV5-4 and TRBJ2-7; 9 bases line up with TRBD1. Germline-derived CDR1 and CDR2 are SGHNT and YYREEE (reference sequence). This CDR3 is 15 amino acids long. Unmatched junction bases numbered 2, after V lost 0 bases and J lost 1 base. The CDR3 is CASSLGGTGSYEQYV. The CDR3 DNA follows: TGTGCCAGCAGCTTGGGGGGGACAGGGTCCTACGAGCAGTACGTC.

This rearrangement joins TRBV6-5 to TRBJ2-1; possibly TRBD1 for D (6 bases). The CDR3 has 12 residues. V was clipped by 0 bases and J by 15 bases, with 12 bases between them. From germline, CDR1 is MNHEY and CDR2 SVGAGI. As DNA, the CDR3 is TGTGCCAGCAGTTACTCGCTGGGGGCTTTGTTCTTC. It yields the protein CASSYSLGALFF.

The rearrangement uses TRBV7-9 and TRBJ2-7; a possible D gene is TRBD2 (6 bases). The CDR3 length is 13 residues. Germline-derived CDR1 and CDR2 are SEHNR and FQNEAQ (reference sequence). V was pared by 5 bases and J by 6 bases, with 14 bases between. As DNA, the CDR3 is TGTGCCAGCAGCCCCTCGGAGGGAATCGAGCAGTACGTC. Translated, it gives CASSPSEGIEQYV.

The gene calls are TRBV27 and TRBJ2-2; TRBD2 is a possible D gene (6 bases). This CDR3 has 19 amino acids. Deletions cut 4 bases from V and 4 bases from J, with 25 bases between. Germline CDR1 is MNHEY and CDR2 is SMNVEV (reference sequence). Here the CDR3 reads CASSSRGPSYGSGTGELFF. The CDR3 DNA follows: TGTGCCAGCAGTTCTCGGGGACCCTCATACGGGAGTGGCACCGGGGAGCTGTTTTTT.

This sequence joins TRBV7-2 and TRBJ1-1, with D possibly being TRBD1 (5 bases). Per the germline V gene, CDR1 is SGHTA and CDR2 is FQGNSA. Trimming took 7 bases from V and 1 from J, leaving 16 bases between them. This CDR3 has 15 amino acids. In DNA form, the CDR3 reads TGTGCCAGCAACCAGATTTGGCAGGGGAACACTGAAGCTTTCTTT. This gives the protein CASNQIWQGNTEAFF.

V gene TRBV4-1 combines with J gene TRBJ2-3, with 8 bases identical to TRBD2. Germline CDR1 is MGHRA and CDR2 is YSYEKL. J was trimmed by 5 bases and V by 0 bases; bases with no gene match: 4. The CDR3 spans 15 residues. CDR3 in DNA: TGCGCCAGCAGCCAAGATCCCCTAGCGGGAGATACGCAGTATTTT. Translated, it gives CASSQDPLAGDTQYF.

This chain connects TRBV9 to TRBJ2-5; 10 bases line up with TRBD1. CDR1 and CDR2 (germline): SGDLS, YYNGEE. Trimming at V came to 3 bases and at J to 4 bases, leaving 9 bases not matched to a gene. This CDR3 is built from 16 residues. The CDR3 loop reads CASSAGLGQGIETQYF. The CDR3 nucleotides read TGTGCCAGCAGCGCTGGACTGGGACAGGGGATAGAGACCCAGTACTTC.

The rearrangement uses TRBV6-7 and TRBJ2-4; TRBD2 matches at 8 bases. TRBV6-7 is reported as an ORF; its role is uncertain. V shed 4 bases, J shed 4 bases, and the junction held 9 bases outside the gene matches. The CDR3 is 16 amino acids. CDR3 nucleotides: TGTGCCAGCAGTTTAGGGACTAGTAGAGCGAAAAACATTCAGTACTTC. Translated, it gives CASSLGTSRAKNIQYF.

The V call is TRBV27, the J call TRBJ2-5, with 7 bases fitting TRBD2. The J call may be wrong; the DNA end is better matched by TRBJ2-7. The CDR3 length is 11 residues. CDR1 is MNHEY and CDR2 is SMNVEV in the germline V gene (reference sequence). The CDR3 region is CASSSGGEQYF. The CDR3 coding sequence is TGTGCCAGCAGTTCGGGAGGCGAGCAGTACTTC.

The chain carries TRBV5-1 and TRBJ2-7; D perhaps matches TRBD2 (6 bases). CDR3 length: 20 amino acids. Per the germline V gene, CDR1 is SGHRS and CDR2 is YFSETQ. V shed 0 bases and J shed 2 bases, with 27 bases lying between them. The CDR3 here is CASSLAGGGPFGTLPYEQYF. The DNA for the CDR3 is TGCGCCAGCAGCTTGGCCGGGGGTGGCCCATTCGGGACTTTACCCTACGAGCAGTACTTC. Full variable domain (remainder filled in from reference TRBV5-1 and TRBJ2-7): KAGVTQTPRYLIKTRGQQVTLSCSPISGHRSVSWYQQTPGQGLQFLFEYFSETQRNKGNFPGRFSGRQFSNSRSEMNVSTLELGDSALYLCASSLAGGGPFGTLPYEQYFGPGTRLTVT.